This T cell receptor (beta chain) appears in the sequencing data of a study of cytomegalovirus exposure and HLA in healthy donors. The study, taken as a whole, reports: In vitro, three CMV-associated chains proved specific for CMV antigens.

The CDR3 has 16 amino acids. The V end lost 5 bases, the J end lost 9 bases, and 23 bases lay between the germline ends. Germline CDR1 and CDR2: SGHAT and FQNNGV. Concerning this clone: Its antigen is not known.

PCR was performed using 60 Vbeta and 13 Jbeta primers. The protocol was immunoSEQ multiplex PCR, while the TCRdb copy is restricted to in-frame clones and leaves out a portion. The sample shows 130,000 or so clones, 60% to 80% of them seen only once. V and J are TRBV11-2 and TRBJ2-1, with D possibly being TRBD2 (6 bases). Input material: PBMCs. This clonotype was obtained from a woman aged 55-70 years in good health and CMV-seronegative. CDR3 nucleotides: TGTGCCAGCAGCCCCCTAAAGGACTACCCATCCGGTGAGCAGTTCTTC. It yields the protein CASSPLKDYPSGEQFF. Full variable domain (outside the CDR3, taken from reference TRBV11-2 and TRBJ2-1): EAGVAQSPRYKIIEKRQSVAFWCNPISGHATLYWYQQILGQGPKLLIQFQNNGVVDDSQLPKDRFSAERLKGVDSTLKIQPAKLEDSAVYLCASSPLKDYPSGEQFFGPGTRLTVL.